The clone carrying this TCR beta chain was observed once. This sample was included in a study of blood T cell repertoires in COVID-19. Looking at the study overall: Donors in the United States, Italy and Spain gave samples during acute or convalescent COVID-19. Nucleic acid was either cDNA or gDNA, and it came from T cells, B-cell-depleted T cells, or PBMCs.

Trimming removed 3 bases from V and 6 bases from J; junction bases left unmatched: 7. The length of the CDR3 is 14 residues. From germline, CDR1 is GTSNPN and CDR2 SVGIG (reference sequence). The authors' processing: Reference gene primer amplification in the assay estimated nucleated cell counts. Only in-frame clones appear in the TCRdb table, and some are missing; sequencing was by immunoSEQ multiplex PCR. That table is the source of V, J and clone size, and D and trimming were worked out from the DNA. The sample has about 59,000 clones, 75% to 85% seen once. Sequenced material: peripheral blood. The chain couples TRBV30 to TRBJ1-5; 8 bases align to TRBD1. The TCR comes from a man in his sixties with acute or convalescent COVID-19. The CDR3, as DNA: TGTGCCTGGAGCCGGACAGGGCCGGGTCAGCCCCAGCATTTT. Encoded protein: CAWSRTGPGQPQHF. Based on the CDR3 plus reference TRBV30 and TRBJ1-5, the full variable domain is SQTIHQWPATLVQPVGSPLSLECTVEGTSNPNLYWYRQAAGRGLQLLFYSVGIGQISSEVPQNLSASRPQDRQFILSSKKLLLSDSGFYLCAWSRTGPGQPQHFGDGTRLSIL.